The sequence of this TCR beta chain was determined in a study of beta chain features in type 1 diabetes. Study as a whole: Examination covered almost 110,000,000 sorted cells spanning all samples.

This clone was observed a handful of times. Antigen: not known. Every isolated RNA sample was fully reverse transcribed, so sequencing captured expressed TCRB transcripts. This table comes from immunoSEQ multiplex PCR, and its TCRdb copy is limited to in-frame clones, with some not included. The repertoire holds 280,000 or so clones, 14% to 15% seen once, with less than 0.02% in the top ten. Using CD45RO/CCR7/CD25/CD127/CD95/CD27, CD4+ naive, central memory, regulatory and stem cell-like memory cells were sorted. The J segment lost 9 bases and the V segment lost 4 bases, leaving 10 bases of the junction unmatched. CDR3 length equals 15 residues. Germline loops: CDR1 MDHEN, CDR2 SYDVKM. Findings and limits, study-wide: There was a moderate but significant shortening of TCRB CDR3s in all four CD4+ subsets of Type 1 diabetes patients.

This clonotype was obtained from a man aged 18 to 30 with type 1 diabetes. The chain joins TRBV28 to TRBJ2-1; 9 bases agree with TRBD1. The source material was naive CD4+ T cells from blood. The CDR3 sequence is CASSSPGTGNGEQFF. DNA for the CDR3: TGTGCCAGCAGTTCACCCGGGACAGGGAACGGTGAGCAGTTCTTC.